Detailed here is one T cell receptor beta chain. The data belong to a study of Ad26.COV2.S vaccination and SARS-CoV-2 variants. Libraries were prepared by immunoSEQ multiplex PCR; TCRdb keeps only in-frame clonotypes and omits some of them. Here the sample spans about 350,000 clones, 88% being singletons. Trimming took 3 bases from V and 4 from J, leaving 8 bases between them. The CDR3 loop spans 13 amino acids. The sample's treatment: some 19 received Ad26.COV2.S at low or high dose, single or two shots; 5 received placebo; per-sample allocation not given. The samples were gathered on day 63 after the first injection of vaccine or placebo.

This specimen was peripheral blood, taken in a trial of Ad26.COV2.S vaccine versus placebo. The clonotype was recovered from a person between 18 and 59 years old who received the Ad26.COV2.S COVID-19 vaccine or a placebo. The V call is TRBV12-3 or TRBV12-4, the J call TRBJ2-3, with D hard to call. CDR3 nucleotide sequence: TGTGCCAGCAGTTTGCGTCCCCCAGATACGCAGTATTTT. This codes for CASSLRPPDTQYF.